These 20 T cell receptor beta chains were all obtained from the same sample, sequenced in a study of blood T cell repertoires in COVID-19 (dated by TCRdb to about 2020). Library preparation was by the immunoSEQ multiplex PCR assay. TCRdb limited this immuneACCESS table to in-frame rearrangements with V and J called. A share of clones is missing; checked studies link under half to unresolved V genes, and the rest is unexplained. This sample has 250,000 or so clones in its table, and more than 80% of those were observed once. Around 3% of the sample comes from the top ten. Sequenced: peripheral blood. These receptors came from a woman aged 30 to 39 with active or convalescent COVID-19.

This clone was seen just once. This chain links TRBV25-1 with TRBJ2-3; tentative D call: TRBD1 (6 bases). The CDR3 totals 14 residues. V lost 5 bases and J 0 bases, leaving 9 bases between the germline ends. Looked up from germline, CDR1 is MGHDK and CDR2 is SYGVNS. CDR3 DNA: TGTGCCAGCAGTAACGACAGGAGCACAGATACGCAGTATTTT. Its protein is CASSNDRSTDTQYF.

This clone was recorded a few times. CDR3 DNA: TGTGCCAGCAGCTTAGCGACACCCTTTAGCAATCAGCCCCAGCATTTT. Translation: CASSLATPFSNQPQHF. The chain links TRBV7-3 to TRBJ1-5, with unresolved D. There are 16 residues in the CDR3. Trimming shortened V by 2 bases and J by 0 bases, and 11 bases separated the two germline ends. Germline V CDR1 and CDR2: SGHTA, FQGTGA.

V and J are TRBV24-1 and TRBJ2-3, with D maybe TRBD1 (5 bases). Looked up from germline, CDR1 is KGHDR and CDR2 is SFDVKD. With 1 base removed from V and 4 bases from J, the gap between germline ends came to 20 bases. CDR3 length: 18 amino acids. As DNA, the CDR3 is TGTGCCACCAGTGATTTTAGAGGACATGGAATTGGGGCAGATACGCAGTATTTT. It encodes CATSDFRGHGIGADTQYF.

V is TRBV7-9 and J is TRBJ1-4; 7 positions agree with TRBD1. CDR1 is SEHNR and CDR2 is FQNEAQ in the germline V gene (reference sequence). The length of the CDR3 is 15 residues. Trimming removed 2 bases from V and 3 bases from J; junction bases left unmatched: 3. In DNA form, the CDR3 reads TGTGCCAGCAGCTTAAGACAGGGATCTAATGAAAAACTGTTTTTT. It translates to CASSLRQGSNEKLFF.

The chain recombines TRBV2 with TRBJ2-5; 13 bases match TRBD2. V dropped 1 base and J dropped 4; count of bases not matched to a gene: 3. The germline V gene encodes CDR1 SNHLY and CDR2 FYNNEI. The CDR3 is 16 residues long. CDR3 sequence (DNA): TGTGCCAGCAGTGAAGTGGGACTAGCGGGGAGAGAGACCCAGTACTTC. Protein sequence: CASSEVGLAGRETQYF.

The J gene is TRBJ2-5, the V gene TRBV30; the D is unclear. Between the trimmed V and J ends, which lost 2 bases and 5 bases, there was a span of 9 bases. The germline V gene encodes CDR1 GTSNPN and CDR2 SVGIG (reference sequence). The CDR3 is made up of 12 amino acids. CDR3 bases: TGTGCCTGGAGTTTCGTGGGCGAGACCCAGTACTTC. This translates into CAWSFVGETQYF.

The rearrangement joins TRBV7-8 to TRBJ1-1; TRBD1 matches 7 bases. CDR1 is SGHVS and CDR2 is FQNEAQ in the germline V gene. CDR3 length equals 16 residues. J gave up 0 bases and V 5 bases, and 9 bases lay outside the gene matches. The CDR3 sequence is CASSLRRGQMNTEAFF. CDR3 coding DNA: TGTGCCAGCAGCCTTCGTAGGGGACAGATGAACACTGAAGCTTTCTTT. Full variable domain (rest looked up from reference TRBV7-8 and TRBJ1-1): GAGVSQSPRYKVAKRGQDVALRCDPISGHVSLFWYQQALGQGPEFLTYFQNEAQLDKSGLPSDRFFAERPEGSVSTLKIQRTQQEDSAVYLCASSLRRGQMNTEAFFGQGTRLTVV.

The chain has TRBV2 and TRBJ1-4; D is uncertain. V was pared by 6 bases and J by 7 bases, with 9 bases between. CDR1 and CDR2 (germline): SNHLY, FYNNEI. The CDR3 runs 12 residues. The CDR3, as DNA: TGTGCCAGCAGGTCGGAGGGTGAAAAACTGTTTTTT. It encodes CASRSEGEKLFF.

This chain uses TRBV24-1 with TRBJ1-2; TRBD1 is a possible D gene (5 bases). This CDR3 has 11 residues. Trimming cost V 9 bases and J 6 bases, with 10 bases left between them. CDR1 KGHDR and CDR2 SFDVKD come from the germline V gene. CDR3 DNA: TGTGCCACCGGGGGGGAGCATGGCTACACCTTC. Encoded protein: CATGGEHGYTF.

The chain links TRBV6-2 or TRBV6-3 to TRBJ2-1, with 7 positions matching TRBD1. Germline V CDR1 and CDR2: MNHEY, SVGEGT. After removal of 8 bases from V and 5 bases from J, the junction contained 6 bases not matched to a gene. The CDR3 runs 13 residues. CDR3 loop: CASRSTGNNEQFF. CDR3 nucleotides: TGTGCCAGCCGTTCGACAGGGAACAATGAGCAGTTCTTC.

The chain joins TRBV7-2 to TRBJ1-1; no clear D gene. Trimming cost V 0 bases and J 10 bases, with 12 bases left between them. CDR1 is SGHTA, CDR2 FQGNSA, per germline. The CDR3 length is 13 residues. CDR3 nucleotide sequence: TGTGCCAGCAGCTTAGCGAGGCGGCCCTCAGCTTTCTTT. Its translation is CASSLARRPSAFF. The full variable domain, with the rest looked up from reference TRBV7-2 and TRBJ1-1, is GAGVSQSPSNKVTEKGKDVELRCDPISGHTALYWYRQSLGQGLEFLIYFQGNSAPDKSGLPSDRFSAERTGGSVSTLTIQRTQQEDSAVYLCASSLARRPSAFFGQGTRLTVV.

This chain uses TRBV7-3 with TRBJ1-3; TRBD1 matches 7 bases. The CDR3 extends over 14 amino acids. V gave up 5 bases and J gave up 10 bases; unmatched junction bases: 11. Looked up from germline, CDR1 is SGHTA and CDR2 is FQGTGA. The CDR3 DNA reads TGTGCCAGCAGCCAGGGGACAGCCGGAGGGACCATATATTTT. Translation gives CASSQGTAGGTIYF.

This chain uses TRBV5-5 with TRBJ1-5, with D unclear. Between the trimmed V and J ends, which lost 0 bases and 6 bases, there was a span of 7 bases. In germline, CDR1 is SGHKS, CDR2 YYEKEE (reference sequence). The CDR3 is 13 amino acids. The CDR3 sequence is CASSLASGQPQHF. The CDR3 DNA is TGTGCCAGCAGCTTGGCCAGTGGTCAGCCCCAGCATTTT.

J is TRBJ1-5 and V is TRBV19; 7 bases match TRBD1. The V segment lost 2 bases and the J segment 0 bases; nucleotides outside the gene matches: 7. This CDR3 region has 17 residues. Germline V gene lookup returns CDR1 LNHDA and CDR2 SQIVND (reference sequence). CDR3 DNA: TGTGCCAGTAGTATAACCCTCGGGACAGATAGCAATCAGCCCCAGCATTTT. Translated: CASSITLGTDSNQPQHF.

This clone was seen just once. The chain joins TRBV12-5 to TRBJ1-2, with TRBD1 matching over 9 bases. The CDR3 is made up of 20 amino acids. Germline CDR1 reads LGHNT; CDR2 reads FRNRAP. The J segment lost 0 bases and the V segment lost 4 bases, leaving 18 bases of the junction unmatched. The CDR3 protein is CASGSDLFLDRGRANYGYTF. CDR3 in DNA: TGTGCTAGTGGTTCGGACCTTTTTTTGGACAGGGGTCGCGCTAACTATGGCTACACCTTC.

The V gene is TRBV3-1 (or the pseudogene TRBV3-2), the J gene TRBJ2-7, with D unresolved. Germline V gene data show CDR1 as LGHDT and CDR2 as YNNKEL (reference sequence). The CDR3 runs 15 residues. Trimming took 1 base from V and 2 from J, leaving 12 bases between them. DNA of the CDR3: TGTGCCAGCAGCCAAGGTCGGGTCTCAACCTACGAGCAGTACTTC. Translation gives CASSQGRVSTYEQYF.

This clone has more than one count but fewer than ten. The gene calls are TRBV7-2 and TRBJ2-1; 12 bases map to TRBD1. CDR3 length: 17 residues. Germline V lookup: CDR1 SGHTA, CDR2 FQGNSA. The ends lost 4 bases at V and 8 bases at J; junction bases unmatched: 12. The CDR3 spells CASSSQLPGQGADEQFF. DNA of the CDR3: TGTGCCAGCAGCTCGCAGCTCCCGGGACAGGGGGCAGATGAGCAGTTCTTC.

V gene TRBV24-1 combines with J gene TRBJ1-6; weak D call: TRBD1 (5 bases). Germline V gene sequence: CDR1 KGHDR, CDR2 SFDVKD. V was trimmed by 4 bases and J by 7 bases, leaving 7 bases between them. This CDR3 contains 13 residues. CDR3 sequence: CATSDSGNSPLHF. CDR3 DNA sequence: TGTGCCACCAGTGACTCAGGGAATTCACCCCTCCACTTT.

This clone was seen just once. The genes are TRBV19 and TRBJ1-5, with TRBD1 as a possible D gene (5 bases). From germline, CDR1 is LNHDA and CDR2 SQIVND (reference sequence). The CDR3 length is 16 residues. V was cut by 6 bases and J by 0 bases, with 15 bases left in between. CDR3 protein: CASSFSGPPSNQPQHF. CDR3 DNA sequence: TGTGCCAGTAGCTTCTCAGGGCCTCCTAGCAATCAGCCCCAGCATTTT.

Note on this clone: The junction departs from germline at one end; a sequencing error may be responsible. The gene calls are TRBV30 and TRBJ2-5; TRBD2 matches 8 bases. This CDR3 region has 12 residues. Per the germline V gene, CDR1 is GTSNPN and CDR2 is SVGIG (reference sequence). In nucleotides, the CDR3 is TGTGCCTGGACTAGCGGGCAAGGGACCCAGTACTTC. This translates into CAWTSGQGTQYF.